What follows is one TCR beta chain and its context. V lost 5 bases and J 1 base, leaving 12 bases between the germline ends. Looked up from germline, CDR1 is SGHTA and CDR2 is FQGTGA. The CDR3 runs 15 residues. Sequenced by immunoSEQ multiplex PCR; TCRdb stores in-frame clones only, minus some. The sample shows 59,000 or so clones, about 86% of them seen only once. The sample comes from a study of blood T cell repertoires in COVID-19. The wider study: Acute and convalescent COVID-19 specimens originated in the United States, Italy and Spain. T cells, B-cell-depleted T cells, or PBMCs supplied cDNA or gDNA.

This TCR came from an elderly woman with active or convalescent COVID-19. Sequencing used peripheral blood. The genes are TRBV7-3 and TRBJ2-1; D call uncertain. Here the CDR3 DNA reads TGTGCCAGCAGCGCCTCTAGTAATTCCTACAATGAGCAGTTCTTC. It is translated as CASSASSNSYNEQFF.